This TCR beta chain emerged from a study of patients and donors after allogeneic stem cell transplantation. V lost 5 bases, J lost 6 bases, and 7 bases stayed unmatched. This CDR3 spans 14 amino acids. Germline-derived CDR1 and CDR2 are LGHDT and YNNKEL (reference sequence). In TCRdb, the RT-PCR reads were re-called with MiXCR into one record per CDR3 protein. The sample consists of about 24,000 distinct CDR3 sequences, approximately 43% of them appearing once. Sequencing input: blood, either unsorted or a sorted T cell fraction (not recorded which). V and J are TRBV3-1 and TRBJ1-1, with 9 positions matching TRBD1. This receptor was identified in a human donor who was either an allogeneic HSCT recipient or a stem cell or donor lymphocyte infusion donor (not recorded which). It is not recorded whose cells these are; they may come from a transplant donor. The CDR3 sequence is CASSAGQGIAEAFF. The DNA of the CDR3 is TGTGCCAGCAGCGCCGGACAGGGGATAGCTGAAGCTTTCTTT.